This section outlines one T cell receptor beta chain sequence together with its context. The record originates from a study of T cell responses to AZD1222 COVID-19 vaccine. Looking at the study overall: Pooling was applied to second doses at about 4 or about 12 weeks.

V was clipped by 1 base and J by 6 bases; unmatched bases: 18. Germline V gene data show CDR1 as LGHNA and CDR2 as YSLEER. This CDR3 spans 20 amino acids. TCRdb keeps only in-frame clones here, not all; method: immunoSEQ multiplex PCR. This sample yields 100,000 to 150,000 clones, of which approximately 91% are seen a single time; about 6% belongs to the top ten. This TCR was recovered from an adult in good health. The V and J genes are TRBV4-3 and TRBJ2-1; 10 nucleotides match TRBD2. Sequencing used peripheral blood, obtained on day 0 of AZD1222 vaccination. The CDR3: CASSQADLWGSGGVLNEQFF. The CDR3 nucleotides read TGCGCCAGCAGCCAAGCTGATCTTTGGGGGAGCGGGGGGGTCCTCAATGAGCAGTTCTTC.